Listed below are T cell receptor beta chains from one sample, sequenced in a study of blood T cell repertoires in COVID-19. Assay used: immunoSEQ multiplex PCR; TCRdb lists only in-frame clones, some missing. The sample lists about 46,000 clones; 87% were seen once. What was sequenced was peripheral blood. These receptors were taken from a human donor in a cohort sampled during active COVID-19. CDR3s include the opening cysteine and the closing phenylalanine or tryptophan. A D gene is named only where the DNA matches it firmly. Clone size is not always given. Where it is, it says once, few, many or a class for expanded clones.

TRBD2 | TRBJ2-3 | TRBV29-1 | NA | CSLAGGPTDTQYF | TGCAGCTTAGCGGGAGGACCCACAGATACGCAGTATTTT
NA | TRBJ1-1 | TRBV20-1 | NA | CSANGGTEAFF | TGCAGTGCTAATGGCGGGACTGAAGCTTTCTTT
NA | TRBJ1-1 | TRBV7-9 | NA | CASSPGYTEAFF | TGTGCCAGCAGTCCAGGGTACACTGAAGCTTTCTTT
NA | TRBJ1-2 | TRBV6-5 | NA | CASSRQVGDYGYTF | TGTGCCAGCAGTCGACAGGTGGGGGACTATGGCTACACCTTC
NA | TRBJ1-2 | TRBV6-5 | NA | CASSPFGVDYGYTF | TGTGCCAGCAGCCCCTTCGGGGTGGACTATGGCTACACCTTC
TRBD2 | TRBJ2-7 | TRBV7-8 | NA | CASSYGTTYEQYF | TGTGCCAGCAGCTACGGGACTACCTACGAGCAGTACTTC
NA | TRBJ1-5 | TRBV2 | NA | CASRADRIGSNQPQHF | TGTGCCAGCAGGGCAGACAGGATTGGGAGCAATCAGCCCCAGCATTTT
TRBD1 | TRBJ2-7 | TRBV5-1 | NA | CASSRGTGEEQYF | TGCGCCAGCAGCCGGGGGACAGGGGAGGAGCAGTACTTC
TRBD2 | TRBJ2-4 | TRBV7-8 | NA | CASSSTSGSAIQYF | TGTGCCAGCAGCTCGACTAGCGGGAGTGCCATTCAGTACTTC
NA | TRBJ1-1 | TRBV9 | NA | CASSPTGNTEAFF | TGTGCCAGCAGCCCGACGGGGAACACTGAAGCTTTCTTT
NA | TRBJ1-1 | TRBV7-2 | NA | CASSLAGPTEAFF | TGTGCCAGCAGCCTGGCAGGGCCCACTGAAGCTTTCTTT
TRBD2 | TRBJ2-7 | TRBV6-5 | NA | CASKVSSGISYEQYF | TGTGCCAGCAAGGTTTCTAGCGGTATATCCTACGAGCAGTACTTC
NA | TRBJ1-2 | TRBV9 | NA | CASSTQGGAYGYTF | TGTGCCAGCAGCACGCAAGGCGGGGCCTATGGCTACACCTTC
TRBD1 | TRBJ2-7 | TRBV5-6 | NA | CASSLAFSGTGFYEQYF | TGTGCCAGCAGCTTGGCTTTTAGTGGGACAGGGTTCTACGAGCAGTACTTC
NA | TRBJ1-1 | TRBV27 | NA | CASSLSRVGEAFF | TGTGCCAGCAGTTTATCCCGGGTCGGTGAAGCTTTCTTT
TRBD1 | TRBJ1-2 | TRBV6-6 | NA | CASSNTGGYGYTF | TGTGCCAGCAGTAACACAGGGGGCTATGGCTACACCTTC
NA | TRBJ1-5 | TRBV24-1 | NA | CATHSQPQHF | TGTGCCACCCACAGTCAGCCCCAGCATTTT
TRBD1 | TRBJ2-7 | TRBV6-5 | NA | CASSTGAGETYEQYF | TGTGCCAGCAGTACAGGGGCAGGGGAGACCTACGAGCAGTACTTC
NA | TRBJ1-1 | TRBV9 | once | CASSDTPNTEAFF | TGTGCCAGCAGCGATACACCGAACACTGAAGCTTTCTTT
NA | TRBJ2-7 | TRBV6-5 | NA | CASSYSGRVYEQYF | TGTGCCAGCAGTTATTCTGGCAGGGTTTACGAGCAGTACTTC
TRBD1 | TRBJ2-6 | TRBV6-6 | NA | CASSWDRSSGANVLTF | TGTGCCAGCAGTTGGGACAGATCCTCTGGGGCCAACGTCCTGACTTTC
TRBD2 | TRBJ2-7 | TRBV5-4 | NA | CASSFGGTYEQYF | TGTGCCAGCAGCTTCGGGGGGACCTACGAGCAGTACTTC
NA | TRBJ2-7 | TRBV29-1 | once | CSVGLERREQYF | TGCAGCGTTGGATTAGAGCGACGTGAGCAGTACTTC
TRBD1 | TRBJ1-1 | TRBV7-2 | NA | CASSAQAGGSTEAFF | TGTGCCAGCAGCGCACAGGCAGGGGGGAGCACTGAAGCTTTCTTT
TRBD2 | TRBJ2-7 | TRBV19 | NA | CASSVTSGSYEQYF | TGTGCCAGTAGTGTTACTAGCGGGAGCTACGAGCAGTACTTC
NA | TRBJ2-6 | TRBV27 | NA | CASRHGGILSGANVLTF | TGTGCCAGCAGACATGGAGGGATACTTTCTGGGGCCAACGTCCTGACTTTC
TRBD2 | TRBJ2-3 | TRBV29-1 | once | CSVPPQGTSGTDTQYF | TGCAGCGTCCCTCCTCAAGGGACTAGCGGCACAGATACGCAGTATTTT
TRBD2 | TRBJ2-7 | TRBV6-6 | NA | CASSYTSGQVYEQYF | TGTGCCAGCAGTTATACTAGCGGGCAAGTCTACGAGCAGTACTTC
NA | TRBJ1-3 | TRBV9 | NA | CASSPYGRSSGNTIYF | TGTGCCAGCAGCCCCTACGGAAGGAGCTCTGGAAACACCATATATTTT
NA | TRBJ2-3 | TRBV7-7 | NA | CASSLGSPGDTQYF | TGTGCCAGCAGCCTCGGGTCCCCCGGAGATACGCAGTATTTT
TRBD1 | TRBJ2-5 | TRBV9 | NA | CASSSRAGGVGGTQYF | TGTGCCAGCAGCTCCCGGGCAGGGGGCGTTGGTGGGACCCAGTACTTC
NA | TRBJ1-2 | TRBV2 | once | CASSVTETNYGYTF | TGTGCCAGCAGCGTGACTGAGACTAACTATGGCTACACCTTC
TRBD1 | TRBJ2-7 | TRBV11-2 | NA | CASSPGKDRVRYEQYF | TGTGCCAGCAGCCCGGGGAAGGACAGGGTTAGGTACGAGCAGTACTTC